The next 30 T cell receptor beta chains were all read from a single sample in a study of blood T cells in healthy people across ages. Alongside a J-beta primer mix, a sample-barcoded 5' primer served in a second PCR lasting roughly 6 to 11 cycles. Via MiXCR, TCRdb re-called the 5' RACE reads, giving one row per CDR3 protein. The sample lists hundreds of thousands of distinct CDR3 sequences; 40% to 45% were seen once. Sequenced sample: blood. The receptors were sampled from a man at least 80 years old in good health.

The J gene is TRBJ2-6, the V gene TRBV6-6, with D tentatively TRBD1 (6 bases). Germline-derived CDR1 and CDR2 are MNHNY and SVGAGI (reference sequence). Trimming pared 4 bases from V and 3 bases from J, leaving 13 bases between. The CDR3 is 16 residues long. The CDR3, as DNA: TGTGCCAGCAGTTTGGTACAGGGTAATGGGGCCAACGTCCTGACTTTC. This codes for CASSLVQGNGANVLTF.

This clonotype was seen a handful of times. The chain's CDR3 is CASSLGWEDTQYF. CDR3 DNA sequence: TGTGCCAGCAGCTTGGGCTGGGAAGATACGCAGTATTTT. This chain links TRBV7-2 with TRBJ2-3; no reliable D call. CDR1 and CDR2 from the germline V gene are SGHTA and FQGNSA. V was cut by 3 bases and J by 5 bases, with 9 bases left in between. CDR3 length equals 13 residues.

The chain has TRBV27 and TRBJ1-2; 7 bases map to TRBD1. The CDR3 is 13 amino acids. With 3 bases clipped from V and 8 bases from J, the junction kept 6 bases outside the gene matches. Germline V CDR1 and CDR2: MNHEY, SMNVEV (reference sequence). The CDR3 protein is CASSFWQGEGYTF. The DNA of the CDR3 is TGTGCCAGCAGTTTTTGGCAGGGGGAGGGCTACACCTTC.

This clonotype was seen at least ten times. The chain carries TRBV29-1 and TRBJ2-7; 8 bases are a match to TRBD2. This CDR3 region has 13 residues. V trimming: 4 bases; J trimming: 4 bases; junction bases outside the gene matches: 6. Germline V gene sequence: CDR1 SQVTM, CDR2 ANQGSEA. CDR3 protein: CSVGGLGGYEQYF. The DNA for the CDR3 is TGCAGCGTTGGGGGACTAGGAGGGTACGAGCAGTACTTC.

This chain joins TRBV7-2 and TRBJ2-3, with 9 bases matching TRBD2. Unmatched junction bases numbered 8, after V lost 5 bases and J lost 2 bases. Germline V gene data show CDR1 as SGHTA and CDR2 as FQGNSA. The CDR3 is made up of 16 amino acids. CDR3 sequence (DNA): TGTGCCAGCAGCCCCGGCGGGGGGGGGATCACAGATACGCAGTATTTT. It codes for CASSPGGGGITDTQYF. The complete variable domain, with remaining parts taken from reference TRBV7-2 and TRBJ2-3, reads GAGVSQSPSNKVTEKGKDVELRCDPISGHTALYWYRQSLGQGLEFLIYFQGNSAPDKSGLPSDRFSAERTGGSVSTLTIQRTQQEDSAVYLCASSPGGGGITDTQYFGPGTRLTVL.

The V call is TRBV10-3, the J call TRBJ2-5; 8 nucleotides agree with TRBD1. The DNA end is more similar to TRBJ2-7, so the J call may be wrong. Germline V gives CDR1 ENHRY, CDR2 SYGVKD. This CDR3 region has 15 residues. The CDR3 sequence is CAISDEGQVLYEQYF. In nucleotides, the CDR3 is TGTGCCATCAGTGACGAGGGACAGGTTCTCTACGAGCAGTACTTC.

On this clonotype itself: This may be a read error, as it is one base from a much larger clone. V usage is TRBV3-1 and J usage is TRBJ2-7; D is possibly TRBD2 (6 bases). The V end was cut by 7 bases, the J end by 6 bases, with 16 bases between. Germline assignment: CDR1 LGHDT and CDR2 YNNKEL (reference sequence). This CDR3 spans 13 amino acids. CDR3 protein: CASNLRAGGEQYF. Written as DNA, the CDR3 is TGTGCCAGCAACCTAAGAGCGGGTGGCGAGCAGTACTTC.

The chain couples TRBV5-1 to TRBJ2-2; the match to TRBD2 covers 11 bases. Germline-derived CDR1 and CDR2 are SGHRS and YFSETQ. The CDR3 spans 16 residues. V shed 4 bases, J shed 4 bases, and the junction held 6 bases outside the gene matches. CDR3 nucleotides: TGCGCCAGCAGCCGAATCGGGACTAGCGGCACCGGGGAGCTGTTTTTT. This codes for CASSRIGTSGTGELFF.

Only a few counts were recorded for this clonotype. The CDR3 is CASSLDRGGLSVQYF. CDR3 coding DNA: TGTGCCAGCAGCTTAGATCGGGGGGGCCTGAGTGTCCAGTACTTC. This chain links TRBV7-2 with TRBJ2-5, with 8 bases fitting TRBD2. The CDR3 spans 15 residues. The trim removed 1 base at V and 10 bases at J, leaving 11 bases unmatched. In germline, CDR1 is SGHTA, CDR2 FQGNSA.

This sequence joins TRBV9 and TRBJ2-3; the D call may be TRBD1 or TRBD2 (5 bases each). The V gene's germline CDR1 is SGDLS and CDR2 YYNGEE. The CDR3 has 16 amino acids. V shed 0 bases and J shed 2 bases, with 13 bases lying between them. CDR3: CASSVATTGHTDTQYF. The DNA for the CDR3 is TGTGCCAGCAGCGTAGCTACAACGGGGCACACAGATACGCAGTATTTT. Together with reference TRBV9 and TRBJ2-3, the CDR3 gives the full variable domain: DSGVTQTPKHLITATGQRVTLRCSPRSGDLSVYWYQQSLDQGLQFLIQYYNGEERAKGNILERFSAQQFPDLHSELNLSSLELGDSALYFCASSVATTGHTDTQYFGPGTRLTVL.

In its sample, this clonotype was seen many times. The rearrangement links TRBV20-1 to TRBJ1-2, with TRBD1 as a possible D gene (5 bases). Germline assignment: CDR1 DFQATT and CDR2 SNEGSKA (reference sequence). The CDR3 is 14 residues long. Trimming took 3 bases from V and 6 from J, leaving 17 bases between them. The chain's CDR3 is CSASAGLGNNGYTF. The CDR3 DNA reads as TGCAGTGCTAGCGCGGGACTGGGAAACAATGGCTACACCTTC.

Comment on this clonotype: Here the CDR3 omits its conserved ending phenylalanine or tryptophan, so a read error is the likely source. The chain carries TRBV6-5 and TRBJ2-7, with 10 bases identical to TRBD1. This CDR3 spans 15 amino acids. The ends lost 6 bases at V and 3 bases at J; junction bases unmatched: 8. Germline V gene sequence: CDR1 MNHEY, CDR2 SVGAGI. CDR3 nucleotide sequence: TGTGCCAGCAGCTCGCCGGGACAGGGGCGCTACGAGCAGTACTTG. It specifies CASSSPGQGRYEQYL.

This clonotype was counted between two and nine times. The chain combines TRBV11-2 with TRBJ2-3; 12 bases are shared with TRBD2. Germline lookup yields CDR1 SGHAT and CDR2 FQNNGV. This CDR3 region has 17 residues. V gave up 2 bases and J gave up 2 bases; unmatched junction bases: 5. CDR3 DNA sequence: TGTGCCAGCAGCTTAAGGCTAGCGGGGGGGTACACAGATACGCAGTATTTT. Its translation is CASSLRLAGGYTDTQYF. The whole variable domain, remainder taken from reference TRBV11-2 and TRBJ2-3, is EAGVAQSPRYKIIEKRQSVAFWCNPISGHATLYWYQQILGQGPKLLIQFQNNGVVDDSQLPKDRFSAERLKGVDSTLKIQPAKLEDSAVYLCASSLRLAGGYTDTQYFGPGTRLTVL.

This clonotype was seen a handful of times. The chain joins TRBV4-3 to TRBJ2-7, with D unclear. Germline values: CDR1 LGHNA, CDR2 YSLEER. The CDR3 is 15 residues long. With 1 base removed from V and 7 bases from J, the gap between germline ends came to 17 bases. CDR3 DNA sequence: TGCGCCAGCAGCCAAGGACGTAGCTGGAACAATGAGCAGTACTTC. Amino acid sequence: CASSQGRSWNNEQYF.

The count of this clonotype is one. V and J are TRBV28 and TRBJ2-7; D remains unclear. Per the germline V gene, CDR1 is MDHEN and CDR2 is SYDVKM. The length of the CDR3 is 12 residues. The ends were cut back, 6 bases at V and 7 bases at J, with 13 bases in the middle. The CDR3 here is CASRLRATEQYF. The CDR3 DNA reads TGTGCCAGCAGGTTAAGGGCGACTGAGCAGTACTTC. Based on the CDR3 plus reference TRBV28 and TRBJ2-7, the full variable domain is DVKVTQSSRYLVKRTGEKVFLECVQDMDHENMFWYRQDPGLGLRLIYFSYDVKMKEKGDIPEGYSVSREKKERFSLILESASTNQTSMYLCASRLRATEQYFGPGTRLTVT.

The rearrangement uses TRBV3-1 and TRBJ2-5, with 14 bases that match TRBD2. V dropped 4 bases and J dropped 4; count of bases not matched to a gene: 14. The CDR3 contains 19 residues. CDR1 is LGHDT, CDR2 YNNKEL, per germline (reference sequence). The DNA for the CDR3 is TGTGCCAGCAGCCCCTCCGGGACTAGCGGGAGAACCGGTGCAGAGACCCAGTACTTC. Translating it yields CASSPSGTSGRTGAETQYF.

This clonotype has only one observation. The J gene is TRBJ1-1, the V gene TRBV6-5; maybe TRBD1 (6 bases). Germline V gene sequence: CDR1 MNHEY, CDR2 SVGAGI. The CDR3 extends over 14 amino acids. The CDR3 bases are TGTGAAGCTGGAGGTCCAGGGGATTTCACTGAAGCTTTCTTT. Protein: CEAGGPGDFTEAFF.

The V call is TRBV7-2, the J call TRBJ1-2; 11 bases match TRBD1. Trimming took 4 bases from V and 8 from J; bases not matched to a gene: 12. Germline-derived CDR1 and CDR2 are SGHTA and FQGNSA. This CDR3 is built from 16 residues. In DNA form, the CDR3 reads TGTGCCAGCAGCTATGGACAGGGGGCATCGTTAGGAGGCTACACCTTC. It codes for CASSYGQGASLGGYTF.

The sample holds a few counts of this clonotype. The gene calls are TRBV2 and TRBJ2-5, with 9 bases fitting TRBD1. CDR1 is SNHLY and CDR2 is FYNNEI in the germline V gene. The CDR3 contains 15 residues. J was trimmed by 1 base and V by 5 bases; bases with no gene match: 5. The CDR3 region is CASSSDRGGQETQYF. As DNA, the CDR3 is TGTGCCAGCAGTTCCGACAGGGGGGGCCAAGAGACCCAGTACTTC. Supplemented by reference TRBV2 and TRBJ2-5, the full variable domain reads EPEVTQTPSHQVTQMGQEVILRCVPISNHLYFYWYRQILGQKVEFLVSFYNNEISEKSEIFDDQFSVERPDGSNFTLKIRSTKLEDSAMYFCASSSDRGGQETQYFGPGTRLLVL.

This clonotype has a handful of counts. CDR3: CASSELFYGYTF. The DNA of the CDR3 is TGTGCCAGCAGTGAACTATTCTATGGCTACACCTTC. This chain links TRBV2 with TRBJ1-2; D is ambiguous. From germline, CDR1 is SNHLY and CDR2 FYNNEI. Trimming removed 2 bases from V and 4 bases from J, with 5 bases in between. This CDR3 is 12 amino acids long.

The chain is built from TRBV6-5 and TRBJ1-1; 7 bases fit TRBD1. Germline CDR1 reads MNHEY; CDR2 reads SVGAGI. The CDR3 extends over 13 amino acids. After removal of 0 bases from V and 8 bases from J, the junction contained 3 bases not matched to a gene. The CDR3, as DNA: TGTGCCAGCAGTTACTCGAGGGGGCCCGAAGCTTTCTTT. It encodes CASSYSRGPEAFF.

The rearrangement joins TRBV5-5 to TRBJ2-4, with D tentatively TRBD1 or TRBD2 (5 bases each). The DNA end favors TRBJ2-7, so the J call may be wrong. Germline CDR1 SGHKS, CDR2 YYEKEE (reference sequence). The CDR3 spans 17 residues. The CDR3 sequence: CASILSWIRDPNYEQYF. DNA for the CDR3: TGTGCCAGCATCTTATCCTGGATCCGGGACCCGAACTACGAGCAGTACTTC.

This chain joins TRBV6-4 and TRBJ2-3; weak D call: TRBD1 (5 bases). This CDR3 is built from 14 residues. Trimming left V 0 bases short and J 4 bases short, with 8 bases between. CDR1 and CDR2 from the germline V gene are MRHNA and SNTAGT. CDR3 DNA sequence: TGTGCCAGCAGTGACTCGCAGGGCGCAGATACGCAGTATTTT. Its translation: CASSDSQGADTQYF.

The chain carries TRBV6-5 and TRBJ2-1; TRBD2 might be the D (6 bases). Per germline, CDR1 MNHEY and CDR2 SVGAGI. This CDR3 comprises 15 residues. Deletions cut 2 bases from V and 7 bases from J, with 15 bases between. The CDR3 sequence: CASSYGGGVRNEQFF. The CDR3 DNA reads TGTGCCAGCAGTTACGGTGGAGGGGTGAGAAATGAGCAGTTCTTC.

This sequence joins TRBV7-8 and TRBJ1-1, with no clear D. Germline loops: CDR1 SGHVS, CDR2 FQNEAQ. The CDR3 spans 15 residues. Trimming pared 5 bases from V and 4 bases from J, leaving 17 bases between. CDR3 in DNA: TGTGCCAGCAGCCCACGGCGCACCGTGAGCACTGAAGCTTTCTTT. This translates into CASSPRRTVSTEAFF.

This rearrangement joins TRBV4-3 to TRBJ2-2; TRBD2 matches at 10 bases. The CDR3 consists of 15 residues. V shed 3 bases and J 6 bases; nucleotides not matched to a gene: 4. The germline V gene encodes CDR1 LGHNA and CDR2 YSLEER. In nucleotides, the CDR3 is TGCGCCAGCAGCCAGAGCGGGGGGGCGTCCGGGGAGCTGTTTTTT. Amino acids: CASSQSGGASGELFF.

The chain has TRBV5-1 and TRBJ1-4, with D hard to call. Deletions cut 3 bases from V and 11 bases from J, with 14 bases between. Germline assignment: CDR1 SGHRS and CDR2 YFSETQ. CDR3 size: 13 residues. The CDR3 here is CASSSIVNQKLFF. The CDR3 coding sequence is TGCGCCAGCAGCTCTATAGTTAACCAGAAACTGTTTTTT.

A few counts support this clonotype. J is TRBJ2-2 and V is TRBV27; no clear D. V was cut by 2 bases and J by 2 bases, with 3 bases left in between. CDR1 and CDR2 (germline): MNHEY, SMNVEV (reference sequence). CDR3 length: 13 residues. The CDR3 region is CASSLVNTGELFF. Written as DNA, the CDR3 is TGTGCCAGCAGTTTAGTTAACACCGGGGAGCTGTTTTTT.

The chain employs TRBV5-1 and TRBJ1-1, with TRBD1 as a possible D gene (6 bases). V lost 0 bases and J 6 bases, leaving 24 bases between the germline ends. This CDR3 contains 18 residues. Germline CDR1 SGHRS, CDR2 YFSETQ. The CDR3 DNA reads as TGCGCCAGCAGCTTGGGAGCCAGGGGTGACTACCAATTGCCTGAAGCTTTCTTT. Its translation: CASSLGARGDYQLPEAFF.

The CDR3, as DNA: TGCGCCAGCAGCCAAGAAAGGGTTTGGAGTCCTACGCAGTATTTT. Residues: CASSQERVWSPTQYF. J is TRBJ2-3 and V is TRBV4-1; D gene ambiguous. Trimming left V 0 bases short and J 8 bases short, with 15 bases between. Germline-derived CDR1 and CDR2 are MGHRA and YSYEKL. This CDR3 is built from 15 residues.